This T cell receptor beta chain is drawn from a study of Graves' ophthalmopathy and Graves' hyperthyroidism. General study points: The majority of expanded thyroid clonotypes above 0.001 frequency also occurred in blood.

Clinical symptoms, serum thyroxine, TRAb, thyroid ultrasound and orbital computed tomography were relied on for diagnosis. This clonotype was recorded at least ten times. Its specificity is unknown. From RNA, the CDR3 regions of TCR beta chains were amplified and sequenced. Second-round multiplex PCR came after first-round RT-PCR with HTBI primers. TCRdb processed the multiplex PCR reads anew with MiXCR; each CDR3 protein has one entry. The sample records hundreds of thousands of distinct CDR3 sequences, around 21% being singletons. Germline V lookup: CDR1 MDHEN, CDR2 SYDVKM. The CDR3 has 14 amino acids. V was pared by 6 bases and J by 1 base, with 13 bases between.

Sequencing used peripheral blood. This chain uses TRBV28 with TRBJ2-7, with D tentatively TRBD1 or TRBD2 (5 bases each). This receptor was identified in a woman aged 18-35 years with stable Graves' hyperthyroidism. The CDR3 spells CASSSGPSSYEQYF. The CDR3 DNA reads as TGTGCCAGCAGCTCGGGGCCGTCGTCCTACGAGCAGTACTTC.